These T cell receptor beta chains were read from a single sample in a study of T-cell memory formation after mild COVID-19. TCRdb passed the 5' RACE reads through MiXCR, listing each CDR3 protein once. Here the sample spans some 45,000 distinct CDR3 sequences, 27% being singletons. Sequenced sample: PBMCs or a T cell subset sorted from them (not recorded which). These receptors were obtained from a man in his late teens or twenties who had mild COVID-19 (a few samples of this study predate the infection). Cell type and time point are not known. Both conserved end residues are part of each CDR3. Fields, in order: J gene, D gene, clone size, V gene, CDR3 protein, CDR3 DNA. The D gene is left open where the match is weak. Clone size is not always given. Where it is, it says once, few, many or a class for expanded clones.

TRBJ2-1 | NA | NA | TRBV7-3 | CASSLLGGEYNEQFF | TGTGCCAGCAGCTTATTAGGCGGGGAATACAATGAGCAGTTCTTC
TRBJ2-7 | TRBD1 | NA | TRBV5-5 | CASSLGAGGTYEQYF | TGTGCCAGCAGCTTGGGGGCAGGGGGAACCTACGAGCAGTACTTC
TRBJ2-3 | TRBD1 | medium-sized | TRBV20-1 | CSARGDRADTQYF | TGCAGTGCTAGAGGGGACAGGGCAGATACGCAGTATTTT
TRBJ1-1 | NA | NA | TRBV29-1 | CSVGVMNTEAFF | TGCAGCGTTGGCGTTATGAACACTGAAGCTTTCTTT
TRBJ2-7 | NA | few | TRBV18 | CASSPPGYEQYF | TGTGCCAGCTCACCACCGGGGTACGAGCAGTACTTC
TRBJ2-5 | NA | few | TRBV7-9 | CASSLMGQGHLQETQYF | TGTGCCAGCAGCTTGATGGGGCAGGGACACCTCCAAGAGACCCAGTACTTC
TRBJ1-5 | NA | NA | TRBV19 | CASSKGQYSNQPQHF | TGTGCCAGTAGCAAGGGTCAATATAGCAATCAGCCCCAGCATTTT
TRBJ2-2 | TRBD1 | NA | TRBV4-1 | CASSGRQGTGELFF | TGCGCCAGCAGCGGTCGACAGGGCACCGGGGAGCTGTTTTTT
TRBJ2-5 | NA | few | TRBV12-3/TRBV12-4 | CASSRRGYQETQYF | TGTGCCAGCAGCCGACGGGGATACCAAGAGACCCAGTACTTC
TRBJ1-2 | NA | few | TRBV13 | CASSLGGRGNYGYTF | TGTGCCAGCAGCTTGGGGGGACGGGGTAACTATGGCTACACCTTC
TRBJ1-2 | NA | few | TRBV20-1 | CSARDPGDPYGYTF | TGCAGTGCTAGAGATCCTGGGGACCCCTATGGCTACACCTTC
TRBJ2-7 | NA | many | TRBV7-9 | CASSSGTQEQYF | TGTGCCAGCAGCTCCGGGACACAGGAGCAGTACTTC
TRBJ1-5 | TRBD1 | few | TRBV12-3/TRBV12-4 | CASSLYRGVGQPQHF | TGTGCCAGCAGTTTGTACAGGGGGGTAGGTCAGCCCCAGCATTTT
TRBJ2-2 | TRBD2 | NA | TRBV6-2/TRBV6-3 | CASTRPGGTGELFF | TGTGCCAGCACCCGACCGGGGGGCACCGGGGAGCTGTTTTTT
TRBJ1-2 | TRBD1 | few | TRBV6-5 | CASSLTGGIPPVYGYTF | TGTGCCAGCAGTTTAACAGGGGGCATTCCCCCGGTCTATGGCTACACCTTC
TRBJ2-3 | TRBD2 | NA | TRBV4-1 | CASSRTSGGYTDTQYF | TGCGCCAGCAGCCGAACTAGCGGGGGGTACACAGATACGCAGTATTTT
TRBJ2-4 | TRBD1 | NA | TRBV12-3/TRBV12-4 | CASSRQGNIQYF | TGTGCCAGCAGTAGACAGGGAAACATTCAGTACTTC
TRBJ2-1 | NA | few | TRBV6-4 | CASSDSSNSYNEQFF | TGTGCCAGCAGTGACTCTTCGAACTCCTACAATGAGCAGTTCTTC
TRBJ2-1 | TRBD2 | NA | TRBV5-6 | CASSLVAGVHEQFF | TGTGCCAGCAGCTTAGTAGCGGGGGTACATGAGCAGTTCTTC
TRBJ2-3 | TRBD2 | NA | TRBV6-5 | CASSPSPRLAGTDTQYF | TGTGCCAGCAGTCCATCCCCCCGACTAGCGGGCACAGATACGCAGTATTTT
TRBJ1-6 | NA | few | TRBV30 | CAWSVGDYNSPLHF | TGTGCCTGGAGTGTTGGGGACTATAATTCACCCCTCCACTTT
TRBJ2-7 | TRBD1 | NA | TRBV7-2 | CASSHRDRHYEQYF | TGTGCCAGCAGCCACCGGGACAGACACTACGAGCAGTACTTC
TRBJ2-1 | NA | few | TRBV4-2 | CASSHGGYNEQFF | TGTGCCAGCAGCCACGGGGGATACAATGAGCAGTTCTTC
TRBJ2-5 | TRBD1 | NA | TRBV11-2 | CANPGQGGKETQYF | TGTGCCAACCCAGGACAGGGAGGAAAGGAGACCCAGTACTTC
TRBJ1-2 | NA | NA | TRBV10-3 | CAISESFVYGYTF | TGTGCCATCAGTGAGTCGTTTGTCTATGGCTACACCTTC
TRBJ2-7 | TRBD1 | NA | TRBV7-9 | CASSTWDRPYEQYF | TGTGCCAGCAGCACCTGGGACAGGCCCTACGAGCAGTACTTC
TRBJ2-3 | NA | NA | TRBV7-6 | CASSFESYLQYF | TGTGCCAGCAGCTTTGAGTCCTATTTGCAGTATTTT
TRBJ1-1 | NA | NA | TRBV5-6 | CASSLVGDRGDTEAFF | TGTGCCAGCAGCTTGGTGGGGGACCGAGGGGACACTGAAGCTTTCTTT
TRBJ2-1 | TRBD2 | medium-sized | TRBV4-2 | CASSQDPAGGYNEQFF | TGTGCCAGCAGCCAAGATCCAGCGGGGGGGTACAATGAGCAGTTCTTC
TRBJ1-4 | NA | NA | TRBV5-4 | CASSTQLGQLFF | TGTGCCAGCAGCACACAATTAGGTCAACTGTTTTTT
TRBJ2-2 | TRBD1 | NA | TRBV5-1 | CASSQTGEIVSGELFF | TGCGCCAGCAGCCAGACAGGGGAAATTGTGTCCGGGGAGCTGTTTTTT
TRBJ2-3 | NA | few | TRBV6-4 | CASSERSTDTQYF | TGTGCCAGCAGCGAGCGTAGCACAGATACGCAGTATTTT
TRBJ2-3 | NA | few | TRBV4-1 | CASSQDPPATSTDTQYF | TGCGCCAGCAGCCAAGATCCCCCAGCCACTAGCACAGATACGCAGTATTTT
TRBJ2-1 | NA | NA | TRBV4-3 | CASSQGTAAYNEQFF | TGCGCCAGCAGCCAAGGGACGGCAGCATACAATGAGCAGTTCTTC
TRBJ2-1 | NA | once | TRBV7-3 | CASSLNPNNEQFF | TGTGCCAGCAGCTTAAATCCAAACAATGAGCAGTTCTTC
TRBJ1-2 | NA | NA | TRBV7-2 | CASRPPTPGYGYTF | TGTGCCAGCAGACCTCCCACACCCGGCTATGGCTACACCTTC
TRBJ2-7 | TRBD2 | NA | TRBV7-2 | CASSWSGGPSYEQYF | TGTGCCAGCAGCTGGAGCGGGGGGCCTTCCTACGAGCAGTACTTC
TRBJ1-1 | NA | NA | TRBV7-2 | CASSLPRVSSTEAFF | TGTGCCAGCAGCTTACCCCGGGTTAGTAGCACTGAAGCTTTCTTT
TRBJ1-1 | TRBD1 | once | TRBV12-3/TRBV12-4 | CASSLGDRAAFF | TGTGCCAGCAGTTTAGGGGACAGAGCAGCTTTCTTT
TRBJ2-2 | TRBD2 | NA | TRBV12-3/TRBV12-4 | CASSLFRTSGGIWTGELFF | TGTGCCAGCAGTTTGTTCCGGACTAGCGGGGGTATTTGGACCGGGGAGCTGTTTTTT